What follows are 5 T cell receptor beta chains derived from one specimen sequenced in a study of blood T cell repertoires in COVID-19. Sequencing used immunoSEQ multiplex PCR; TCRdb keeps in-frame clones, though not all of them. Found here are around 190,000 clones, about 88% of them singletons; the top ten hold about 4.4%. The sequenced material came from peripheral blood. These receptors were taken from a human donor in a cohort sampled during active COVID-19.

This sequence joins TRBV5-1 and TRBJ2-7, with 7 bases that match TRBD1. Germline V gives CDR1 SGHRS, CDR2 YFSETQ. The CDR3 sequence is 15 residues long. With 3 bases clipped from V and 0 bases from J, the junction kept 6 bases outside the gene matches. CDR3: CASSSGTVYSYEQYF. The CDR3 DNA sequence: TGCGCCAGCAGCTCCGGGACAGTTTACTCCTACGAGCAGTACTTC.

The chain links TRBV5-6 to TRBJ2-1; 14 bases are a match to TRBD2. Per germline, CDR1 SGHDT and CDR2 YYEEEE. This CDR3 is built from 15 residues. Trimming took 5 bases from V and 6 from J; bases not matched to a gene: 4. The CDR3 loop reads CASSGTSGRSNEQFF. CDR3 bases: TGTGCCAGCAGTGGGACTAGCGGGAGATCCAATGAGCAGTTCTTC.

In this sample, this clone turned up a few times. The chain is built from TRBV10-3 and TRBJ2-7, with TRBD2 matching over 9 bases. The CDR3 length is 14 residues. V lost 8 bases and J lost 6; bases outside the gene matches: 11. In germline, CDR1 is ENHRY, CDR2 SYGVKD. The CDR3 bases are TGTGCCATCGGGGGGACTAGCCCCTCTGGCGAGCAGTACTTC. Translating it yields CAIGGTSPSGEQYF.

This clone was recorded only once. V is TRBV2 and J is TRBJ2-7, with 7 bases fitting TRBD1. The junction had 10 bases not matched to a gene; V was cut back by 6 bases and J by 2 bases. The CDR3 is made up of 15 amino acids. Germline CDR1 is SNHLY and CDR2 is FYNNEI. The CDR3 sequence: CASRFLPGQTYEQYF. The CDR3, as DNA: TGTGCCAGCAGATTCCTCCCGGGACAGACCTACGAGCAGTACTTC.

The chain links TRBV4-3 to TRBJ2-1; TRBD1 agrees at 8 bases. The germline gives CDR1 LGHNA, CDR2 YSLEER. V shed 2 bases and J 5 bases; nucleotides not matched to a gene: 2. The CDR3 length is 14 residues. For the CDR3, the DNA is TGCGCCAGCAGCCAAAGACAGGGGAACAATGAGCAGTTCTTC. Encoded protein: CASSQRQGNNEQFF.